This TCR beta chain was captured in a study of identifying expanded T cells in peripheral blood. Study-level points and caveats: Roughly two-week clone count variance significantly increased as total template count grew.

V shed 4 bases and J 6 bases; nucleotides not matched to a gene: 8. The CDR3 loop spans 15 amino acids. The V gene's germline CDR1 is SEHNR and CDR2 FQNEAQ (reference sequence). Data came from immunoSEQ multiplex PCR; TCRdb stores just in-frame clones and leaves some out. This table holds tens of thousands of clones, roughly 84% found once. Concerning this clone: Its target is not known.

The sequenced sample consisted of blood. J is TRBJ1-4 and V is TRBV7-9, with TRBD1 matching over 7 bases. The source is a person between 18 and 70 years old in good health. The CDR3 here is CASSSTGRSDEKLFF. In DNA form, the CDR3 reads TGTGCCAGCAGCTCGACAGGGAGATCGGATGAAAAACTGTTTTTT.